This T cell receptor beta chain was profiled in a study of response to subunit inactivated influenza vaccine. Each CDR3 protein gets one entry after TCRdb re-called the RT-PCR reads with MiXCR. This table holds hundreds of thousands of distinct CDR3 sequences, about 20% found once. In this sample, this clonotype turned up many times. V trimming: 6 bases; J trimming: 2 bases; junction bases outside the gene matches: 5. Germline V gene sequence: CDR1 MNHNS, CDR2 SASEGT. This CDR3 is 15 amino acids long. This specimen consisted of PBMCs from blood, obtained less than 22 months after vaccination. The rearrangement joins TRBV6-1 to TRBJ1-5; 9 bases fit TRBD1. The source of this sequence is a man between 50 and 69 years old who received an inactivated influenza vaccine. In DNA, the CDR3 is TGTGCCAGCAGACAGGGGGCTTTTGGCAATCAGCCCCAGCATTTT. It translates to CASRQGAFGNQPQHF.